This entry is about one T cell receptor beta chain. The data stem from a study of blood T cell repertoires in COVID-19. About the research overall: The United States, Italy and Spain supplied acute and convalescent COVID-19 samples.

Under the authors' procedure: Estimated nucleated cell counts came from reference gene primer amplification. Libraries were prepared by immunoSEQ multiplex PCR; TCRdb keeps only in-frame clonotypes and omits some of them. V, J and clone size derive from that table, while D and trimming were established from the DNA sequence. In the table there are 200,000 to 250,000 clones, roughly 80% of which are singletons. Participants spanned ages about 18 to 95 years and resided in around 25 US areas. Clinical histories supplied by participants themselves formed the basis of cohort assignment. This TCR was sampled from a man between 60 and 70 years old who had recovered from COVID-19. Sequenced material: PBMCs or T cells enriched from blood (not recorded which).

CDR3 coding DNA: TGTGCCAGCAGTGGGGAGGTTACCGGGGAGCTGTTTTTT. It encodes CASSGEVTGELFF. The chain links TRBV27 to TRBJ2-2, with a weak D call TRBD2 (6 bases). The CDR3 has 13 amino acids. Per the germline V gene, CDR1 is MNHEY and CDR2 is SMNVEV (reference sequence). V lost 5 bases and J 5 bases, leaving 9 bases between the germline ends.